These 23 T cell receptor beta chains were sequenced from one sample in a study of early T cells in non-severe SARS-CoV-2 infection. TCRdb re-called the 5' RACE reads through MiXCR, storing one row per CDR3 protein. The sample shows roughly 41,000 distinct CDR3 sequences, 4.5% to 7% of them seen only once. The specimen was whole blood. The receptors shown here come from an adult who was a healthcare worker with PCR-confirmed SARS-CoV-2 infection or an uninfected control (not recorded which).

This chain links TRBV18 with TRBJ1-6; 7 bases match TRBD1. Per germline, CDR1 KGHSH and CDR2 LQKENI. With V trimmed by 4 bases and J by 8 bases, 8 bases remained unmatched. This CDR3 has 15 amino acids. The CDR3 loop is CASSRGQPNDSPLHF. CDR3 bases: TGTGCCAGCTCACGGGGACAGCCTAATGATTCACCCCTCCACTTT.

In its sample, this clonotype was seen many times. The genes are TRBV28 and TRBJ2-7, with TRBD2 matching 14 bases. This CDR3 is built from 19 residues. Losses at the gene ends were 3 bases for V and 2 bases for J; bases not matched to a gene: 12. Germline values: CDR1 MDHEN, CDR2 SYDVKM. Here the CDR3 reads CASSLDLPGLAGEAYEQYF. In nucleotides, the CDR3 is TGTGCCAGCAGTTTGGACCTGCCGGGACTAGCGGGGGAAGCCTACGAGCAGTACTTC.

This clonotype was seen many times. V usage is TRBV3-1 and J usage is TRBJ2-7; 8 bases fit TRBD1. V dropped 1 base and J dropped 6; count of bases not matched to a gene: 2. The CDR3 runs to 13 residues. Germline assignment: CDR1 LGHDT and CDR2 YNNKEL (reference sequence). The CDR3 DNA follows: TGTGCCAGCAGCCAAGGGACAGGGATCGAGCAGTACTTC. Protein product: CASSQGTGIEQYF.

This clonotype was seen only a few times. The chain carries TRBV12-3 or TRBV12-4 and TRBJ2-2, with 9 bases identical to TRBD1. Trimming took 5 bases from V and 0 from J; bases not matched to a gene: 7. The CDR3 spans 17 residues. The CDR3 reads CASSPLQGAPNTGELFF. The CDR3 DNA is TGTGCCAGCAGTCCATTACAGGGGGCGCCGAACACCGGGGAGCTGTTTTTT.

This clonotype occurred a few times. The J gene is TRBJ2-7, the V gene TRBV12-3 or TRBV12-4, with D unclear. The CDR3 spans 13 residues. Trimming shortened V by 3 bases and J by 0 bases, and 6 bases separated the two germline ends. CDR3 region: CASSLSISYEQYF. CDR3 in DNA: TGTGCCAGCAGTTTGTCTATCTCCTACGAGCAGTACTTC.

V is TRBV20-1 and J is TRBJ1-2; weak D call: TRBD1 (5 bases). V was cut by 5 bases and J by 2 bases, with 15 bases left in between. Germline values: CDR1 DFQATT, CDR2 SNEGSKA (reference sequence). The CDR3 contains 14 residues. The CDR3 is CSAGPGTENYGYTF. For the CDR3, the DNA is TGCAGTGCTGGACCCGGGACCGAGAACTATGGCTACACCTTC.

The table lists this clonotype with many counts. The rearrangement links TRBV5-1 to TRBJ2-7; 11 bases map to TRBD1. Trimming cost V 6 bases and J 7 bases; bases outside gene matches: 9. This CDR3 comprises 14 residues. Germline loops: CDR1 SGHRS, CDR2 YFSETQ. The DNA of the CDR3 is TGCGCCAGCAACGAACCAGGGGACAGGGGGGAGCAGTACTTC. This translates into CASNEPGDRGEQYF.

In this sample, this clonotype turned up many times. This chain links TRBV12-3 or TRBV12-4 with TRBJ2-1; 10 nucleotides line up with TRBD2. The V and J ends lost 6 bases and 10 bases, in that order; junction bases with no gene match: 3. CDR3 size: 12 residues. Here the CDR3 reads CASSLSGREQFF. In DNA form, the CDR3 reads TGTGCCAGCAGCCTTAGCGGGAGGGAGCAGTTCTTC.

This clonotype has only a few counts. The chain is built from TRBV3-1 and TRBJ2-7; TRBD2 matches at 10 bases. The CDR3 contains 15 residues. The germline CDR1 and CDR2 sequences are LGHDT and YNNKEL (reference sequence). With 4 bases clipped from V and 0 bases from J, the junction kept 3 bases outside the gene matches. The CDR3 reads CASSRGLASSYEQYF. CDR3 nucleotide sequence: TGTGCCAGCAGCCGGGGACTAGCGAGCTCCTACGAGCAGTACTTC.

This rearrangement joins TRBV28 to TRBJ1-1; 10 nucleotides align to TRBD1. Germline values: CDR1 MDHEN, CDR2 SYDVKM. J gave up 10 bases and V 4 bases, and 3 bases lay outside the gene matches. This CDR3 spans 12 amino acids. Here the CDR3 reads CASSSRTGGAFF. The CDR3, as DNA: TGTGCCAGCAGTTCCCGGACAGGGGGAGCTTTCTTT.

The rearrangement uses TRBV7-2 and TRBJ2-5, with 7 bases lining up with TRBD1. V was pared by 4 bases and J by 4 bases, with 9 bases of the junction left unmatched. CDR1 SGHTA and CDR2 FQGNSA come from the germline V gene. This CDR3 has 15 residues. The CDR3 coding sequence is TGTGCCAGCAGCTATTTAGACAGGGTCGGAGAGACCCAGTACTTC. Translation gives CASSYLDRVGETQYF.

This clonotype was seen repeatedly, ten times or more. The chain uses TRBV5-4 and TRBJ1-1; D gene uncertain. In germline, CDR1 is SGHNT, CDR2 YYREEE (reference sequence). This CDR3 comprises 15 residues. Trimming stripped 4 bases from V and 3 bases from J, with 16 bases between. The CDR3 loop reads CASSPPPVGDTEAFF. The CDR3, as DNA: TGTGCCAGCAGCCCACCACCGGTGGGAGACACTGAAGCTTTCTTT.

The chain carries TRBV6-2 or TRBV6-3 and TRBJ2-3; D is possibly TRBD1 or TRBD2 (5 bases each). CDR3 length: 14 residues. CDR1 and CDR2 from the germline V gene are MNHEY and SVGEGT. V dropped 2 bases and J dropped 6 bases, with 12 bases sitting between them. CDR3 protein: CASSYRDPWDTQYF. The CDR3 nucleotides are TGTGCCAGCAGTTACAGGGACCCTTGGGATACGCAGTATTTT.

This clonotype was recorded a few times. The chain combines TRBV3-1 with TRBJ1-1; D is uncertain. The V end was cut by 4 bases, the J end by 3 bases, with 6 bases between. The germline gives CDR1 LGHDT, CDR2 YNNKEL (reference sequence). This CDR3 spans 12 amino acids. CDR3 DNA: TGTGCCAGCAGCCGGACCCACACTGAAGCTTTCTTT. Residues: CASSRTHTEAFF.

This clonotype showed up many times. The CDR3 region is CASSLSIGTVNTEAFF. CDR3 in DNA: TGTGCCAGCAGTTTATCGATTGGGACAGTTAACACTGAAGCTTTCTTT. The chain carries TRBV27 and TRBJ1-1; 7 bases map to TRBD1. Germline CDR1 is MNHEY and CDR2 is SMNVEV (reference sequence). J gave up 2 bases and V 0 bases, and 6 bases lay outside the gene matches. CDR3 length: 16 amino acids.

In this sample, this clonotype turned up many times. V and J are TRBV6-4 and TRBJ2-1; 11 bases map to TRBD1. The germline V gene has CDR1 MRHNA and CDR2 SNTAGT. This CDR3 comprises 14 residues. The junction had 4 bases not matched to a gene; V was cut back by 4 bases and J by 8 bases. This chain's CDR3 is CASSAGTGGHEQFF. The CDR3 nucleotides read TGTGCCAGCAGTGCCGGGACAGGGGGTCATGAGCAGTTCTTC.

This clonotype occurred many times. The V and J genes are TRBV9 and TRBJ2-2, with no clear D. V gave up 4 bases and J gave up 0 bases, with 4 bases separating them. Germline V gene lookup returns CDR1 SGDLS and CDR2 YYNGEE. CDR3 length: 13 residues. The CDR3 loop reads CASSSPNTGELFF. CDR3 nucleotides: TGTGCCAGCAGCAGTCCGAACACCGGGGAGCTGTTTTTT.

This clonotype has ten or more counts. The chain carries TRBV20-1 and TRBJ1-3; TRBD1 is a possible D gene (5 bases). This CDR3 spans 16 amino acids. Looked up from germline, CDR1 is DFQATT and CDR2 is SNEGSKA (reference sequence). V lost 3 bases, J lost 1 base, and 16 bases lay in between. In DNA form, the CDR3 reads TGCAGTGCTAGTGGTCGACAGCGGTCGTCTGGAAACACCATATATTTT. It is translated as CSASGRQRSSGNTIYF.

This clonotype has at least ten counts. V usage is TRBV20-1 and J usage is TRBJ1-2; D not certain. The CDR3 runs to 10 residues. The germline gives CDR1 DFQATT, CDR2 SNEGSKA (reference sequence). V lost 2 bases, J lost 7 bases, and 5 bases lay in between. The CDR3 protein is CSARKGGYTF. The CDR3 bases are TGCAGTGCTAGAAAGGGTGGCTACACCTTC.

By frequency in the sample, this clonotype is medium-sized. The CDR3 nucleotides read TGCAGTGCTAGACCCCAGGGGCCCGTCTATGGCTACACCTTC. Protein product: CSARPQGPVYGYTF. The J gene is TRBJ1-2, the V gene TRBV20-1, with a weak D call TRBD1 (6 bases). CDR3 length equals 14 residues. Germline CDR1 and CDR2: DFQATT and SNEGSKA (reference sequence). The V gene lost 2 bases and the J gene lost 4 bases, with 14 bases spanning the gap.

This clonotype was picked up many times. V and J are TRBV2 and TRBJ1-5; maybe TRBD1 (5 bases). This CDR3 has 14 amino acids. Deletions cut 2 bases from V and 4 bases from J, with 9 bases between. CDR1 and CDR2 (germline): SNHLY, FYNNEI. DNA of the CDR3: TGTGCCAGCAGTGAAAATCAGGGAAATCAGCCCCAGCATTTT. Amino acid sequence: CASSENQGNQPQHF.

A few counts support this clonotype. This chain connects TRBV20-1 to TRBJ2-6; D is possibly TRBD2 (5 bases). V dropped 3 bases and J dropped 4 bases, with 10 bases sitting between them. Germline CDR1 and CDR2: DFQATT and SNEGSKA (reference sequence). The CDR3 spans 14 residues. The CDR3 here is CSASRGLGANVLTF. The CDR3 DNA reads as TGCAGTGCTAGTCGAGGGCTGGGGGCCAACGTCCTGACTTTC.

The chain links TRBV18 to TRBJ2-7; TRBD2 might be the D (7 bases). This CDR3 region has 14 residues. V was shortened by 2 bases and J by 4 bases, with 12 bases between the two germline ends. CDR1 and CDR2 (germline): KGHSH, LQKENI. This chain's CDR3 is CASSPSGGRYEQYF. As DNA, the CDR3 is TGTGCCAGCTCACCATCCGGGGGGCGGTACGAGCAGTACTTC.